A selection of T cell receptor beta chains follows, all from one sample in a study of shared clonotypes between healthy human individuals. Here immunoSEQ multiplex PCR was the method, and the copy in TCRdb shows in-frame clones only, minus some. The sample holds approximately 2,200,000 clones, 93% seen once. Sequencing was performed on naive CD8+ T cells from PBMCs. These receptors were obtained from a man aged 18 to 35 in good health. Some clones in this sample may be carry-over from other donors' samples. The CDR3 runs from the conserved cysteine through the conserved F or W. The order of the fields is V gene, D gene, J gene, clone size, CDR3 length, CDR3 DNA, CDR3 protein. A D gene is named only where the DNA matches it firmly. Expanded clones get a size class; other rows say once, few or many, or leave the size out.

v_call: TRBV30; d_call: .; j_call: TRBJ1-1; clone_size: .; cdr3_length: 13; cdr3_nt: TGTGCCTGTGATGAGAATTATGTCGTTGAAGCTTTCTTT; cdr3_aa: CACDENYVVEAFF
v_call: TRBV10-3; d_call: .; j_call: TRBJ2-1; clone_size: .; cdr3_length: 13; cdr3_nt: TGTGCCATCAGTGAGTCGTTAGGCAATGAGCAGTTCTTC; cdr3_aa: CAISESLGNEQFF
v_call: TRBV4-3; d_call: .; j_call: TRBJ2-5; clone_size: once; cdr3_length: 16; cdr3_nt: TGCGCCAGCAGTCGCGGGGCGGGGAGCCCCGGGGAGACCCAGTACTTC; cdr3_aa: CASSRGAGSPGETQYF
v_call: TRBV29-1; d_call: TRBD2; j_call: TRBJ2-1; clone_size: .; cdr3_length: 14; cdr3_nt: TGCAGCGTTGGGGTGGCGGGAGTAGGCGATGAGCAGTTCTTC; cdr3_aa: CSVGVAGVGDEQFF
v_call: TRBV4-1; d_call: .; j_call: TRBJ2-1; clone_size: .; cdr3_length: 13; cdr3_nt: TGCGCCAGCAGCCCTCCTAGTTATACTGAGCAGTTCTTC; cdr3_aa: CASSPPSYTEQFF
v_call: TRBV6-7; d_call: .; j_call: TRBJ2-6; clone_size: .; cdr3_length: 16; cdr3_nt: TGTGCCAGCAGTTACTCGGGGGTCTCTGGGGCCAACGTCCTGACTTTC; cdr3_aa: CASSYSGVSGANVLTF
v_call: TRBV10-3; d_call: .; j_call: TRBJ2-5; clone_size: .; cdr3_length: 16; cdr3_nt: TGTGCCATCAGTGTCGCGGTTGAAACGGCCCAAGAGACCCAGTACTTC; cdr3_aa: CAISVAVETAQETQYF
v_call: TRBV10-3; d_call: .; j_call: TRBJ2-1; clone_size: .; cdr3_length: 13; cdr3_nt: TGTGCCATCACCTCCGAAGGGGCATATGAGCAGTTCTTC; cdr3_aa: CAITSEGAYEQFF
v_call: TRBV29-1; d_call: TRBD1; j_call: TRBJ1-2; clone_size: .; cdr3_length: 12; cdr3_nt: TGCAGCGCCAGTATACAGGGGCCTGGCTACACCTTC; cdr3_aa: CSASIQGPGYTF
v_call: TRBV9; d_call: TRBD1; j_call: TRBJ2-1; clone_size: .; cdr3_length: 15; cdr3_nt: TGTGCCAGCAGCGCAAGTCAGGGGGCAGGGAATGAGCAGTTCTTC; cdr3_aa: CASSASQGAGNEQFF
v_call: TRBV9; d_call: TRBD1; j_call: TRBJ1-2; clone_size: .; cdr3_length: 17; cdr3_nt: TGTGCCAGCAGCGTTTCTCAAGCCCAGCAGGGGGCCTATGGCTACACCTTC; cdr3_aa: CASSVSQAQQGAYGYTF
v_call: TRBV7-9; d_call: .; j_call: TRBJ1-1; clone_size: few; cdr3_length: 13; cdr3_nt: TGTGCCAGCAGCCCAGGCGGAGGCACTGAAGCTTTCTTT; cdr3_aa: CASSPGGGTEAFF
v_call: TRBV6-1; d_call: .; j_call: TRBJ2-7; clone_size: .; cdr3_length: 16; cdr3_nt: TGTGCCAGCAGTGAAGAGCACGAAACGGCATTATACGAGCAGTACTTC; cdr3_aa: CASSEEHETALYEQYF
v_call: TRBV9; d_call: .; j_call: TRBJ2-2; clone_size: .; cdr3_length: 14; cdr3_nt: TGTGCCAGCAGCGTAGTAGGGGTTAACGGGGAGCTGTTTTTT; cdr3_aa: CASSVVGVNGELFF
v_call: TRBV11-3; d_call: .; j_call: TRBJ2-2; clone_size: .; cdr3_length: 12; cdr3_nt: TGTGCCAGCAGCTTCCGGGGCGGGGAGCTGTTTTTT; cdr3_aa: CASSFRGGELFF
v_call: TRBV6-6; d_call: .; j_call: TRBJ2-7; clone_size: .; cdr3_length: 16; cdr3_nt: TGTGCCAGCAGTTACCCGGCGAGGCAGGGCGCCTACGAGCAGTACTTC; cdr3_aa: CASSYPARQGAYEQYF
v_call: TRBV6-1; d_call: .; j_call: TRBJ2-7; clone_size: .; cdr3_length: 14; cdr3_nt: TGTGCCAGCAGTGAAGGACAGGTGCCCTACGAGCAGTACTTC; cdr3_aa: CASSEGQVPYEQYF
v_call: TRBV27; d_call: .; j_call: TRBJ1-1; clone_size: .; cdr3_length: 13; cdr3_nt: TGTGCCAGCAAGCAGGTCATGAACACTGAAGCTTTCTTT; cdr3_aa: CASKQVMNTEAFF
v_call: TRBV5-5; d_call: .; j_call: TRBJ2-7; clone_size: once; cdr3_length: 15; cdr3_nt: TGTGCCAGCAGCGACGGGACCGCCCTTAGGGACGAGCAGTACTTC; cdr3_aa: CASSDGTALRDEQYF
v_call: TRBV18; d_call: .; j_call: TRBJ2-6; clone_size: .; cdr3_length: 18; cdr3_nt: TGTGCCAGCTCACCATTTGGGTTCGAGGGGTCTGGGGCCAACGTCCTGACTTTC; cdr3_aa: CASSPFGFEGSGANVLTF
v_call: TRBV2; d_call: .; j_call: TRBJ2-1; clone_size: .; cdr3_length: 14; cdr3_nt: TGTGCCAGCAGGGCGGGACGGAAATACAATGAGCAGTTCTTC; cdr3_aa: CASRAGRKYNEQFF
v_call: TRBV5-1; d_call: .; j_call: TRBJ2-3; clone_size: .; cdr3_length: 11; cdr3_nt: TGCGCCAGCAGCTTGGTAGATACGCAGTATTTT; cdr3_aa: CASSLVDTQYF
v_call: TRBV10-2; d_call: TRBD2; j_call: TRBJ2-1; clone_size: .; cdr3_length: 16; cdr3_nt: TGCGCCAGCAGTGAAATGACTAGCGGATTCTACAATGAGCAGTTCTTC; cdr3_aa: CASSEMTSGFYNEQFF
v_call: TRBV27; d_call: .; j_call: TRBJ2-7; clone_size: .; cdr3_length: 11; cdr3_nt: TGTGCCAGCAGTACCCAAAACGAGCAGTACTTC; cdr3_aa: CASSTQNEQYF
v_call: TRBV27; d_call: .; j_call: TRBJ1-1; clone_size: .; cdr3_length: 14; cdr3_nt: TGTGCCAGCAGTGGGGGACGGGGGAACACTGAAGCTTTCTTT; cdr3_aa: CASSGGRGNTEAFF
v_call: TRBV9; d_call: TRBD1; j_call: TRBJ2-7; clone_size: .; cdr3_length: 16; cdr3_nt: TGTGCCAGCAGCCCCCCCGCGGACAGGGGGGCCTACGAGCAGTACTTC; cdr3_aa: CASSPPADRGAYEQYF
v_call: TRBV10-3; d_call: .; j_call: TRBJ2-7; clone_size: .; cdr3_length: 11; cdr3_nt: TGTGCCATCAGTGGAGGGCTCGAGCAGTACTTC; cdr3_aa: CAISGGLEQYF
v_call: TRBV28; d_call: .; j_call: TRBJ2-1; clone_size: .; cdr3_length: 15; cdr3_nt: TGTGCCAGCAGTTTATTGCGGGTTGAGGACAATGAGCAGTTCTTC; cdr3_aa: CASSLLRVEDNEQFF
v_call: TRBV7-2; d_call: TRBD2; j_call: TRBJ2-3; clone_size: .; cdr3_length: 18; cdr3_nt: TGTGCCAGCAGCTTAACGGCTAGCGGGAGGACTAGCACAGATACGCAGTATTTT; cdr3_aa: CASSLTASGRTSTDTQYF
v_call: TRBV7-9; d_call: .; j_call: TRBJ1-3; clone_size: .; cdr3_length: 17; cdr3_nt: TGTGCCAGCAGCTCGACCCGGGGGACACGGCCTGGAAACACCATATATTTT; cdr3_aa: CASSSTRGTRPGNTIYF
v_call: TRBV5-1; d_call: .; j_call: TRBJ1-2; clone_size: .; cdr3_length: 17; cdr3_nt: TGCGCCAGCAGCTTGCTGGGCCAGGGAGACTCTAACTATGGCTACACCTTC; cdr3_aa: CASSLLGQGDSNYGYTF
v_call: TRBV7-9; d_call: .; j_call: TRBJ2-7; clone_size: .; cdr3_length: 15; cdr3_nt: TGTGCCAGCAGCTTAGATGGCGGCAGCTCCTACGAGCAGTACTTC; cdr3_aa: CASSLDGGSSYEQYF
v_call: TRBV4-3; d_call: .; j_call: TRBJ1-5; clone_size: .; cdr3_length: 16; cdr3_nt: TGCGCCAGCAGCCAAGAGTCTCTGGTCGCGCGATCGCCCCAGCATTTT; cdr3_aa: CASSQESLVARSPQHF
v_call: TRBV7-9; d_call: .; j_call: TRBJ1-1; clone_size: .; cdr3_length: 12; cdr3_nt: TGTGCCAGCAGCCCCCGAGGGACTGAAGCTTTCTTT; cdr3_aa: CASSPRGTEAFF
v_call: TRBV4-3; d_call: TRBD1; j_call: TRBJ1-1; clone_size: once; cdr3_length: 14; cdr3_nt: TGCGCCAGCAGCCAAGGACAGGGGACCACTGAAGCTTTCTTT; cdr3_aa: CASSQGQGTTEAFF
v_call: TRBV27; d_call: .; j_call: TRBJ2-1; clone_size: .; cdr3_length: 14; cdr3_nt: TGTGCCAGCAGGATTCTCAGCTCCTACAATGAGCAGTTCTTC; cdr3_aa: CASRILSSYNEQFF
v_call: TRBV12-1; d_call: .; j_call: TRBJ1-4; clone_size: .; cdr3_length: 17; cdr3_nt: TGTGCCAGCAGCCCGGGGGGGAAGGGGCTCAAAAATGAAAAACTGTTTTTT; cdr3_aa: CASSPGGKGLKNEKLFF
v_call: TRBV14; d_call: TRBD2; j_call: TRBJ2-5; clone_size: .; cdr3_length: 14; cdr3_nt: TGTGCCAGCAGCCCCGGGGGGTTCCAAGAGACCCAGTACTTC; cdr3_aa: CASSPGGFQETQYF
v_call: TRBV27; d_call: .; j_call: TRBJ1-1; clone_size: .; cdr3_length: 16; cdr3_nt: TGTGCCAGCAGTCTAATAACTGACAGTGGGGCGACTGAAGCTTTCTTT; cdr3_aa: CASSLITDSGATEAFF
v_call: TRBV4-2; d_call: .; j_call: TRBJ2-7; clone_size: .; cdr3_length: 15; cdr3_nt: TGTGCCAGCAGCCAACAACCGGGACTCACCTACGAGCAGTACTTC; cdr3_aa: CASSQQPGLTYEQYF
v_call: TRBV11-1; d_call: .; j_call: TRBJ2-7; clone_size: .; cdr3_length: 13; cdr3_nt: TGTGCCAGCAGGGGGCAGAGCTCCTACGAGCAGTACTTC; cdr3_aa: CASRGQSSYEQYF
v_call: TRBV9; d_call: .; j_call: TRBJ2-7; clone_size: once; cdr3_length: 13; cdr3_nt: TGTGCCAGCAGCCACGGACTGACCTACGAGCAGTACTTC; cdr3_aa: CASSHGLTYEQYF
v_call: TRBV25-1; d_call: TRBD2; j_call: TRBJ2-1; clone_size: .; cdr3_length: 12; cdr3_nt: TGTGCCAGCGGACTAGCGGCGGCTGAGCAGTTCTTC; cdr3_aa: CASGLAAAEQFF
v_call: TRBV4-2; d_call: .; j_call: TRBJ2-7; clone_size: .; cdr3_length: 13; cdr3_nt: TGTGCCAGCAGCCAAACGATCTCCTACGAGCAGTACTTC; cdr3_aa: CASSQTISYEQYF
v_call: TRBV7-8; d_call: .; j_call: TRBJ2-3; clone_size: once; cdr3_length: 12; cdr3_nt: TGTGCCAGCAGTGGGCCCACAGATACGCAGTATTTT; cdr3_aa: CASSGPTDTQYF
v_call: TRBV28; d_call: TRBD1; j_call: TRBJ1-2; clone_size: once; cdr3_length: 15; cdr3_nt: TGTGCCAGCAGTTTATTATTACAGGGGGCGTCTGGCTACACCTTC; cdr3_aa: CASSLLLQGASGYTF